This is a list of T cell receptor beta chains from one sample in a study of blood T cell repertoires in COVID-19. TCRdb's copy holds only in-frame clones and misses some; the assay was immunoSEQ multiplex PCR. The repertoire has 200,000 to 250,000 clones, 92% of them found once; the top ten carry around 0.84%. Source material: peripheral blood. These receptors all stem from a man aged 60 to 69 with COVID-19, enrolled during active disease. Each CDR3 is given with its conserved first and last residue.

CSVERGSMGANVLTF TRBJ2-6 TRBV29-1
CASSLWLNTEAFF TRBJ1-1 TRBV7-9
CASSIVGTSVRELFF TRBJ2-2 TRBV19
CASSLGVTGASTGELFF TRBJ2-2 TRBV7-2
CASSEIGRASTEAFF TRBJ1-1 TRBV10-2
CASSASPGFTYEQYF TRBJ2-7 TRBV9
CASSLGTSVEQFF TRBJ2-1 TRBV7-3
CASSQPTMCRGSYEQYF TRBJ2-7 TRBV23-1
CASSDNRGLSHNTEAFF TRBJ1-1 TRBV2
CASSSPGQGTGYYNEQFF TRBJ2-1 TRBV5-4
CASSLGGTGEGYTF TRBJ1-2 TRBV28
CASSELRQGILPLHF TRBJ1-6 TRBV6-1
CASSQDHKRRPYNEQFF TRBJ2-1 TRBV3-1/TRBV3-2
CTSSQDRGKGSNEQFF TRBJ2-1 TRBV1
CASSSLRNNNQPQHF TRBJ1-5 TRBV6-5
CASSQADYGYTF TRBJ1-2 TRBV3-1/TRBV3-2
CASSEGVGGVDF TRBJ2-7 TRBV25-1
CASSFGTSGANTGELFF TRBJ2-2 TRBV27
CASRQVGNTIYF TRBJ1-3 TRBV30
CASRMTTSYEQYF TRBJ2-7 TRBV7-9
CASSENNRGWDTQYF TRBJ2-3 TRBV10-1
CASRTPTGSYNEQFF TRBJ2-1 TRBV28
CASGGPAGLAGVNTGELFF TRBJ2-2 TRBV5-1
CASSYRLGGYTEAFF TRBJ1-1 TRBV6-5
CASSLRGQGNTIYF TRBJ1-3 TRBV7-9
CASSPPGLMSSGNTIYF TRBJ1-3 TRBV18
CASSLGQGGFETQYF TRBJ2-5 TRBV14
CASSLGSNTEAFF TRBJ1-1 TRBV28
CASSLGVRVNEQYF TRBJ2-7 TRBV7-2
CASSLEGFQPQHF TRBJ1-5 TRBV12-3/TRBV12-4
CASSILASAYEQYF TRBJ2-7 TRBV19
CSVRNLNTEAFF TRBJ1-1 TRBV29-1
CASSVQETYEQYF TRBJ2-7 TRBV6-5
CAWSGGHVSGGVFYAIQYF TRBJ2-4 TRBV30
CASSKVAGPGTADQPQHF TRBJ1-5 TRBV21-1
CASSADRGNQPQHF TRBJ1-5 TRBV10-2
CASSLAGTVYEQYF TRBJ2-7 TRBV7-8
CASSLWRPDTGELFF TRBJ2-2 TRBV7-9
CASGGPATNEKLFF TRBJ1-4 TRBV28
CASSPYSGGTGTDTQYF TRBJ2-3 TRBV18
CSVGGQGVDYGYTF TRBJ1-2 TRBV29-1
CASRAYGTSGRDTQYF TRBJ2-3 TRBV5-1
CASSPRSQGLTNEQFF TRBJ2-1 TRBV18
CSVDPGGKDTQYF TRBJ2-3 TRBV29-1
CASSPPRLAVEQYF TRBJ2-7 TRBV7-3
CATQTGIRNQPQHF TRBJ1-5 TRBV6-6
CASKTTGNNQPQHF TRBJ1-5 TRBV6-6
CASSLGSATNEKLFF TRBJ1-4 TRBV5-1
CATSRGHDRAPNYGYTF TRBJ1-2 TRBV15
CASSQDPTSYYEQFF TRBJ2-1 TRBV14